This paragraph reports one T cell receptor (beta chain). Its antigen is not known. Here immunoSEQ multiplex PCR was the method, and the copy in TCRdb shows in-frame clones only, minus some. The data show under 2.5 million clones, approximately 90% seen once. The CDR3 has 15 amino acids. Germline CDR1 is MDHEN and CDR2 is SYDVKM. V dropped 4 bases and J dropped 7; count of bases not matched to a gene: 11. These data originate in a study of shared clonotypes between healthy human individuals. Study-wide points: In several donors, 4.5% to 5.5% of naive CD4 clonotypes appeared in common.

V usage is TRBV28 and J usage is TRBJ2-7; 9 nucleotides line up with TRBD1. The origin of this receptor is a man aged 18 to 30 in good health. Some clones in this sample may be carry-over from other donors' samples. Sequencing input: naive CD4+ T cells from PBMCs. The subset denotes: CD45RA+ positively selected. CDR3 region: CASSSSGTGLREQYF. CDR3 DNA sequence: TGTGCCAGCAGTTCCTCCGGGACAGGGCTGCGAGAGCAGTACTTC.